This TCR beta chain emerged from a study of T cell repertoires in cytomegalovirus infection. Study background: Through public TCR beta signatures, both CMV infection and matching HLA type were indicated.

Notes on the study in general: Clonotypes of TCR beta that were HLA-C-restricted and CMV-specific dominated the ex vivo response. Summed public TCR beta family frequency identified CMV carriers bearing the relevant HLA.

With 5 bases clipped from V and 0 bases from J, the junction kept 9 bases outside the gene matches. Germline CDR1 is SGHTA and CDR2 is FQGNSA. CDR3 size: 16 residues. TCRdb reprocessed the reads via MiXCR and lists one record per CDR3 protein. The repertoire holds some 320,000 distinct CDR3 sequences, with over 7.5% as singletons. In this sample, this clonotype turned up many times. Its antigen remains unidentified. The rearrangement links TRBV7-2 to TRBJ1-2; TRBD1 aligns across 7 bases. Sequencing was performed on PBMCs. The sequence came from a human donor in good health (CMV status not recorded). Some clones in this sample may be carry-over from other donors' samples. CDR3 sequence: CASSPQPQGANYGYTF. For the CDR3, the DNA is TGTGCCAGCAGCCCTCAGCCCCAGGGGGCTAACTATGGCTACACCTTC.